These 9 T cell receptor beta chains originate from one sample sequenced in a study of shared T cell receptors in the human thymus. Data came from immunoSEQ multiplex PCR; TCRdb stores just in-frame clones and leaves some out. The sample consists of roughly 710,000 clones, approximately 85% of them appearing once. The same specimen was also included in a second study, on human thymus T cells.

The sequenced sample consisted of thymocytes. The receptors originated from a girl under two years old with a congenital heart defect.

This clone turned up a few times. The chain carries TRBV18 and TRBJ2-2, with TRBD1 matching 7 bases. The CDR3 extends over 17 amino acids. CDR1 and CDR2 from the germline V gene are KGHSH and LQKENI. The junction had 8 bases not matched to a gene; V was cut back by 1 base and J by 3 bases. The CDR3 DNA follows: TGTGCCAGCTCACCACGGGCAGACAGGGACGACACCGGGGAGCTGTTTTTT. Protein: CASSPRADRDDTGELFF.

This rearrangement joins TRBV4-1 to TRBJ1-3, with D perhaps matching TRBD1 (5 bases). The V gene lost 0 bases and the J gene lost 0 bases, with 15 bases spanning the gap. Germline loops: CDR1 MGHRA, CDR2 YSYEKL. CDR3 length: 18 amino acids. The CDR3 DNA sequence: TGCGCCAGCAGCCAAGATCGCCAGGGTGAGCCCTCTGGAAACACCATATATTTT. Protein product: CASSQDRQGEPSGNTIYF.

This chain links TRBV29-1 with TRBJ2-1; TRBD1 aligns across 10 bases. Germline values: CDR1 SQVTM, CDR2 ANQGSEA. The CDR3 has 17 amino acids. Trimming cost V 1 base and J 1 base; bases outside gene matches: 7. CDR3 nucleotide sequence: TGCAGCGTTGAAGCTCCGAGGGACAGGGGATCCTACAATGAGCAGTTCTTC. This gives the protein CSVEAPRDRGSYNEQFF.

The gene calls are TRBV9 and TRBJ1-5; D call uncertain. V lost 3 bases and J 4 bases, leaving 8 bases between the germline ends. Germline lookup yields CDR1 SGDLS and CDR2 YYNGEE. CDR3 size: 13 residues. CDR3 residues: CASSGSINQPQHF. The CDR3 bases are TGTGCCAGCAGCGGCAGTATTAATCAGCCCCAGCATTTT.

The chain is built from TRBV15 and TRBJ2-5; 7 nucleotides agree with TRBD1. The CDR3 runs 16 residues. Germline V gives CDR1 LNHNV, CDR2 YYDKDF (reference sequence). After removal of 5 bases from V and 4 bases from J, the junction contained 13 bases not matched to a gene. The CDR3 sequence: CATSPTANRGPETQYF. The CDR3 DNA reads as TGTGCCACCAGCCCGACGGCGAACAGGGGTCCAGAGACCCAGTACTTC.

This clone showed up just once. The genes are TRBV18 and TRBJ2-7; TRBD1 agrees at 12 bases. The CDR3 sequence is 17 residues long. CDR1 and CDR2 (germline): KGHSH, LQKENI. V trimming: 0 bases; J trimming: 2 bases; junction bases outside the gene matches: 5. The CDR3 sequence is CASSPPGQGAPPYEQYF. Here the CDR3 DNA reads TGTGCCAGCTCACCACCGGGACAGGGGGCCCCCCCCTACGAGCAGTACTTC.

The chain couples TRBV4-1 to TRBJ1-1; D is ambiguous. Between the trimmed V and J ends, which lost 1 base and 1 base, there was a span of 16 bases. Germline CDR1 is MGHRA and CDR2 is YSYEKL. This CDR3 has 17 amino acids. In nucleotides, the CDR3 is TGCGCCAGCAGCCAAGGACCGGGAGAGGGTTGGAACACTGAAGCTTTCTTT. Protein product: CASSQGPGEGWNTEAFF.

This clone was picked up a small number of times. The chain recombines TRBV2 with TRBJ1-4; TRBD1 matches at 7 bases. The J segment lost 5 bases and the V segment lost 6 bases, leaving 9 bases of the junction unmatched. The CDR3 spans 15 residues. Germline assignment: CDR1 SNHLY and CDR2 FYNNEI. CDR3 in amino acids: CASRKGACGNEKLFF. In DNA, the CDR3 is TGTGCCAGCAGAAAGGGGGCCTGCGGGAATGAAAAACTGTTTTTT.

The V gene is TRBV27, the J gene TRBJ1-6; D is unclear. CDR1 and CDR2 from the germline V gene are MNHEY and SMNVEV (reference sequence). The CDR3 totals 14 residues. V was cut by 2 bases and J by 12 bases, with 14 bases left in between. The CDR3 reads CASSLRGGGGPLHF. In DNA, the CDR3 is TGTGCCAGCAGTTTAAGAGGTGGTGGCGGACCCCTCCACTTT.